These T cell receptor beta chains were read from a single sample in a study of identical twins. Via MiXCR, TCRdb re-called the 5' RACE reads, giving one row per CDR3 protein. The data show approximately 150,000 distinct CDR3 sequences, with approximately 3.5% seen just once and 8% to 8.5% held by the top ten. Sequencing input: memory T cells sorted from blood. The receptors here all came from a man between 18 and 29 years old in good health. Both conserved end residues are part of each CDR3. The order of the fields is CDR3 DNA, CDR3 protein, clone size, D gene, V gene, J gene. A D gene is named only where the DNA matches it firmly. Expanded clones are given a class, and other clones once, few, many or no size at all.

DNA: TGTGCCAGCAGGGGTGGGGGCAATCAGCCCCAGCATTTT
CDR3: CASRGGGNQPQHF
size: many
D: .
V: TRBV6-6
J: TRBJ1-5

DNA: TGTGCCAGCAGCCACCCACAGGGGAACACTGAAGCTTTCTTT
CDR3: CASSHPQGNTEAFF
size: many
D: .
V: TRBV3-1
J: TRBJ1-1

DNA: TGCAGTGCCCCCCGCAATCAAAAACTGTTTTTT
CDR3: CSAPRNQKLFF
size: many
D: .
V: TRBV20-1
J: TRBJ1-4

DNA: TGTGCCAGCAGTTACTCGGCACAGGGTTTGGCGGAGCTGTTTTTT
CDR3: CASSYSAQGLAELFF
size: many
D: .
V: TRBV6-5
J: TRBJ2-2

DNA: TGTGCCAGCAGTGTTGGGACAGGCAACTATGGCTACACCTTC
CDR3: CASSVGTGNYGYTF
size: many
D: TRBD1
V: TRBV6-1
J: TRBJ1-2

DNA: TGTGCCAGCATCAGGCGGCAGTTTGGCGATGGCTACACCTTC
CDR3: CASIRRQFGDGYTF
size: many
D: .
V: TRBV6-2/TRBV6-3
J: TRBJ1-2

DNA: TGTGCCAGCAGGCGGGAGGGCCTAGATACGCAGTATTTT
CDR3: CASRREGLDTQYF
size: many
D: TRBD2
V: TRBV12-3/TRBV12-4
J: TRBJ2-3

DNA: TGTGCCAGCAGCCTCACCCCTAGCGGGAGTGGCACAGATACGCAGTATTTT
CDR3: CASSLTPSGSGTDTQYF
size: many
D: TRBD2
V: TRBV4-2
J: TRBJ2-3

DNA: TGTGCCAGCAGCCCATGGGGAACAAATGAGCAGTTCTTC
CDR3: CASSPWGTNEQFF
size: many
D: .
V: TRBV7-2
J: TRBJ2-1

DNA: TGTGCCAGCAGTTCCGGGACAGGGAGTATAGATGGCTACACCTTC
CDR3: CASSSGTGSIDGYTF
size: many
D: TRBD1
V: TRBV28
J: TRBJ1-2

DNA: TGTGCCAGCAGTGAGTTGGGTCTGGGCACAGATACGCAGTATTTT
CDR3: CASSELGLGTDTQYF
size: many
D: .
V: TRBV2
J: TRBJ2-3

DNA: TGCGCCAGCAGCTTGGGACATTATCCGGAGACCCAGTACTTC
CDR3: CASSLGHYPETQYF
size: many
D: .
V: TRBV5-1
J: TRBJ2-5

DNA: TGTGCCAGCAGCTACGGACTCGGGCGTGCAACTAATGAAAAACTGTTTTTT
CDR3: CASSYGLGRATNEKLFF
size: .
D: .
V: TRBV9
J: TRBJ1-4

DNA: TGTGCCATCAGTCCCGGGACGGAAACCTATGGCTACACCTTC
CDR3: CAISPGTETYGYTF
size: many
D: .
V: TRBV10-3
J: TRBJ1-2

DNA: TGCAGTGCTAGCGGGAGGAGGAATGAGCAGTTCTTC
CDR3: CSASGRRNEQFF
size: many
D: TRBD2
V: TRBV20-1
J: TRBJ2-1

DNA: TGTGCCAGCAGCTTGGGGCCTATGAACACCGGGGAGCTGTTTTTT
CDR3: CASSLGPMNTGELFF
size: many
D: .
V: TRBV5-6
J: TRBJ2-2

DNA: TGTGCCAGCAGCTTAAGGGCCCTAGTACCTCAGTACTTC
CDR3: CASSLRALVPQYF
size: many
D: .
V: TRBV7-2
J: TRBJ2-4

DNA: TGCGCCAGCAGGGGGATAAGATACGAGCAGTACTTC
CDR3: CASRGIRYEQYF
size: many
D: .
V: TRBV5-1
J: TRBJ2-7

DNA: TGCGCCAGCAGCACAACAGGGATAAACACAGATACGCAGTATTTT
CDR3: CASSTTGINTDTQYF
size: many
D: .
V: TRBV5-1
J: TRBJ2-3

DNA: TGTGCCACCAGCAGGGTTGATGGTACGCAGTATTTT
CDR3: CATSRVDGTQYF
size: many
D: .
V: TRBV15
J: TRBJ2-3

DNA: TGTGCCATCAGGGACGATCGGAGCGAGCAGTTCTTC
CDR3: CAIRDDRSEQFF
size: many
D: .
V: TRBV10-3
J: TRBJ2-1

DNA: TGTGCCAGCAGCCGGGTCGATAATGAGCAGTTCTTC
CDR3: CASSRVDNEQFF
size: many
D: .
V: TRBV3-1
J: TRBJ2-1

DNA: TGTGCCAGCAGTTACTCGAGGACTAGCGGGAGTTACGAGCAGTACTTC
CDR3: CASSYSRTSGSYEQYF
size: many
D: TRBD2
V: TRBV6-5
J: TRBJ2-7

DNA: TGTGCCAGCAGTGCGGGACAGGGAACCATTCAGTACTTC
CDR3: CASSAGQGTIQYF
size: many
D: TRBD1
V: TRBV6-2/TRBV6-3
J: TRBJ2-4

DNA: TGTGCCAGCAGTCCAGGGGGGTTTCAGCCCCAGCATTTT
CDR3: CASSPGGFQPQHF
size: many
D: TRBD1
V: TRBV27
J: TRBJ1-5

DNA: TGTGCCAGTAGGCCAGTGGGACTGAACACTGAAGCTTTCTTT
CDR3: CASRPVGLNTEAFF
size: .
D: .
V: TRBV19
J: TRBJ1-1

DNA: TGTGCCAGTAGTATCCAGAGCGGGAACAATGAGCAGTTCTTC
CDR3: CASSIQSGNNEQFF
size: .
D: TRBD2
V: TRBV19
J: TRBJ2-1

DNA: TGTGCCTGGAGTGGGCCGCGCTACACCTTC
CDR3: CAWSGPRYTF
size: .
D: .
V: TRBV30
J: TRBJ1-2

DNA: TGTGCCAGCAGCCAAGTTACTAGCGGGAGGGCCCAAGGGTACGAGCAGTACTTC
CDR3: CASSQVTSGRAQGYEQYF
size: many
D: TRBD2
V: TRBV3-1
J: TRBJ2-7

DNA: TGTGCCAGCAGTTCGACAGGGAACGGGGAGCTGTTTTTT
CDR3: CASSSTGNGELFF
size: many
D: TRBD1
V: TRBV27
J: TRBJ2-2

DNA: TGCAGTGCTAAGACAGGGCTCAGCGAGCAGTACTTC
CDR3: CSAKTGLSEQYF
size: many
D: TRBD1
V: TRBV20-1
J: TRBJ2-7

DNA: TGTGCCAGCAGTGGTGGACAGGGGAAAGACACCGGGGAGCTGTTTTTT
CDR3: CASSGGQGKDTGELFF
size: many
D: TRBD1
V: TRBV25-1
J: TRBJ2-2

DNA: TGTGCCAGCAGCCAAGTGGGCAGGACCACCTACAATGAGCAGTTCTTC
CDR3: CASSQVGRTTYNEQFF
size: many
D: .
V: TRBV5-6
J: TRBJ2-1

DNA: TGTGCCAGCAGTTACGTCGAGGGAGAGACCCAGTACTTC
CDR3: CASSYVEGETQYF
size: many
D: .
V: TRBV6-2/TRBV6-3
J: TRBJ2-5

DNA: TGCGCCAGCACAGGACTATCTCTACGAAGCCAAGAGACCCAGTACTTC
CDR3: CASTGLSLRSQETQYF
size: many
D: .
V: TRBV5-1
J: TRBJ2-5

DNA: TGTGCCAGCAGTTTATGGAGCGGGGAGCTGTTTTTT
CDR3: CASSLWSGELFF
size: many
D: .
V: TRBV12-3/TRBV12-4
J: TRBJ2-2

DNA: TGCAGTGCTAGTTCCCTAGCGGAGACCCAGTACTTC
CDR3: CSASSLAETQYF
size: many
D: .
V: TRBV20-1
J: TRBJ2-5

DNA: TGTGCCAGCAGCCCATCAGGACTAGCCGCAGATACGCAGTATTTT
CDR3: CASSPSGLAADTQYF
size: many
D: TRBD2
V: TRBV7-8
J: TRBJ2-3

DNA: TGTGCCAGCAGTTCCGGCAGGCTGGTGAGCTCCTACAATGAGCAGTTCTTC
CDR3: CASSSGRLVSSYNEQFF
size: many
D: .
V: TRBV7-7
J: TRBJ2-1

DNA: TGCAGTGCTAGCCCTAGGGTTTTT
CDR3: CSASPRVF
size: many
D: .
V: TRBV20-1
J: TRBJ2-2

DNA: TGTGCCAGCTCCGTAACGGGGGGACCGGATACGCAGTATTTT
CDR3: CASSVTGGPDTQYF
size: many
D: TRBD2
V: TRBV18
J: TRBJ2-3

DNA: TGCAGCGTTGAGGGGCAGGGTAGTGAGACCCAGTACTTC
CDR3: CSVEGQGSETQYF
size: many
D: .
V: TRBV29-1
J: TRBJ2-5

DNA: TGTGCCAGCAAACTAGCGGGGCACAATGAGCAGTTCTTC
CDR3: CASKLAGHNEQFF
size: many
D: TRBD2
V: TRBV12-3/TRBV12-4
J: TRBJ2-1

DNA: TGTGCCAGCAGTGTAGTTTATCGGGACAATCAGCCCCAGCATTTT
CDR3: CASSVVYRDNQPQHF
size: many
D: .
V: TRBV27
J: TRBJ1-5

DNA: TGCAGTGCTAGATGGGGCAATCAGCCCCAGCATTTT
CDR3: CSARWGNQPQHF
size: few
D: .
V: TRBV20-1
J: TRBJ1-5

DNA: TGTGCCAGCAGCTGCACGAGGGACCCGGAGGGCAATCAGCCCCAGCATTTT
CDR3: CASSCTRDPEGNQPQHF
size: many
D: .
V: TRBV7-4
J: TRBJ1-5

DNA: TGTGCCAGCATGTTGGGCCCCGAGACCCAGTACTTC
CDR3: CASMLGPETQYF
size: many
D: .
V: TRBV12-3/TRBV12-4
J: TRBJ2-5

DNA: TGCGCCAGCAGCTTGCCAATAGCGGAACGGGCGGATACGCAGTATTTT
CDR3: CASSLPIAERADTQYF
size: .
D: .
V: TRBV5-1
J: TRBJ2-3

DNA: TGTGCCAGCAGTTTAGTTACAGATGTCGAGCAGTACTTC
CDR3: CASSLVTDVEQYF
size: few
D: .
V: TRBV28
J: TRBJ2-7

DNA: TGTGCCAGCAGTCCGGAGTACAATGAGCAGTTCTTC
CDR3: CASSPEYNEQFF
size: many
D: .
V: TRBV12-3/TRBV12-4
J: TRBJ2-1

DNA: TGTGCCAGCAGCTTAGATCGAAACAGGGTCAGCTCTGGAAACACCATATATTTT
CDR3: CASSLDRNRVSSGNTIYF
size: many
D: .
V: TRBV11-2
J: TRBJ1-3

DNA: TGTGCCAGCAGCACGGCAGGGGTTGCTGAAGCTTTCTTT
CDR3: CASSTAGVAEAFF
size: many
D: .
V: TRBV5-6
J: TRBJ1-1

DNA: TGTGCCAGCAGTGGCAGGGGGCGATCTAACTATGGCTACACCTTC
CDR3: CASSGRGRSNYGYTF
size: many
D: TRBD1
V: TRBV25-1
J: TRBJ1-2

DNA: TGTGCCATCAGTGAGTCTAGGGCAAGAGAGACCCAGTACTTC
CDR3: CAISESRARETQYF
size: many
D: .
V: TRBV10-3
J: TRBJ2-5

DNA: TGTGCCAGCAGTGGTTTCATCGCCAACGAGCAGTACTTC
CDR3: CASSGFIANEQYF
size: many
D: .
V: TRBV6-1
J: TRBJ2-7